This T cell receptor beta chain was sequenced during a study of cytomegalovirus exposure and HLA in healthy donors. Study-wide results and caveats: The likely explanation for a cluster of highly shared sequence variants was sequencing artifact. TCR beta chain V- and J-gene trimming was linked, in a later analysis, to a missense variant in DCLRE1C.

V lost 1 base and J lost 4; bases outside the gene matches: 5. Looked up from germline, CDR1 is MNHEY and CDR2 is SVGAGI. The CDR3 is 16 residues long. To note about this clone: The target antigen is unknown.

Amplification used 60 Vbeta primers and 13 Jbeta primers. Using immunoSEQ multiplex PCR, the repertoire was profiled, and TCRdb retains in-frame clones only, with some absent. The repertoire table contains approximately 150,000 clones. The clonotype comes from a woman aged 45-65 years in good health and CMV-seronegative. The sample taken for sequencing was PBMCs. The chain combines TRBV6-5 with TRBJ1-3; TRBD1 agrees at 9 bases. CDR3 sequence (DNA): TGTGCCAGCAGTTACTTCACCGGGACAGGGGGAAACACCATATATTTT. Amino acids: CASSYFTGTGGNTIYF.